The rows below give T cell receptor beta chains drawn from one sample of a study of blood T cell repertoires in COVID-19. Sequencing used immunoSEQ multiplex PCR; TCRdb keeps in-frame clones, though not all of them. Of around 200,000 clones in the sample, roughly 89% are singletons; the top ten hold 2% to 2.5%. The material sequenced was PBMCs or T cells enriched from blood (not recorded which). Receptors were obtained from a woman aged 40 to 49 with acute COVID-19. Each CDR3 is given with its conserved first and last residue. The D gene is left open where the match is weak. Only part of the rows carry a size: once, few, many, or a class if the clone is expanded.

TGTGCCAGCAGCTTAGCCTCACTAGCGGGGGGATCAGGGCAGTACTTC,CASSLASLAGGSGQYF,-,TRBJ2-7,TRBV11-2,TRBD2
TGTGCCAGCAGCTTGGCAACAGGGATCGGAGATACGCAGTATTTT,CASSLATGIGDTQYF,-,TRBJ2-3,TRBV5-5,-
TGTGCCAGCAGGGTAGCGGGGGGGAGAGAGACCCAGTACTTC,CASRVAGGRETQYF,-,TRBJ2-5,TRBV6-5,TRBD2
TGTGCCAGCAGCCAACAATACAACAATGAGCAGTTCTTC,CASSQQYNNEQFF,-,TRBJ2-1,TRBV3-1/TRBV3-2,-
TGTGCCAGCAGCTCGGACAGGTTCTCCTACGAGCAGTACTTC,CASSSDRFSYEQYF,-,TRBJ2-7,TRBV7-2,TRBD1
TGTGCCAGCAGTCCCAGACCGGGGGGGTTCGAGACCCAGTACTTC,CASSPRPGGFETQYF,-,TRBJ2-5,TRBV6-6,TRBD2
TGTGCCAGCAGCTCGGGGGGAAACACCATATATTTT,CASSSGGNTIYF,-,TRBJ1-3,TRBV28,-
TGCAGCGTGAGACAGGGAGGAGACACTGAAGCTTTCTTT,CSVRQGGDTEAFF,-,TRBJ1-1,TRBV29-1,TRBD1
TGTGCCAGCAGCTTATCCTACGGGGGTAGCGGGTACACCGGGGAGCTGTTTTTT,CASSLSYGGSGYTGELFF,-,TRBJ2-2,TRBV7-6,TRBD2
TGTGCCAGCAGCCAAGATAGTGAGGCCCCCTACGAGCAGTACTTC,CASSQDSEAPYEQYF,-,TRBJ2-7,TRBV3-1/TRBV3-2,-
TGTGCCAGCAGTGTGGGACTAGCGGGGGGGTCCTACGAGCAGTACTTC,CASSVGLAGGSYEQYF,-,TRBJ2-7,TRBV2,TRBD2
TGTGCCAGCAGCTCACGACAGGGCCTTAATGAAAAACTGTTTTTT,CASSSRQGLNEKLFF,-,TRBJ1-4,TRBV7-9,TRBD1
TGTGCCAGCAGCTTGGCCGTGCCAGGGGCAAGGAATGAGCAGTTCTTC,CASSLAVPGARNEQFF,few,TRBJ2-1,TRBV5-6,-
TGTGCCAGCTCAACAGTGAACACTGAAGCTTTCTTT,CASSTVNTEAFF,-,TRBJ1-1,TRBV18,-
TGTGCCTGGAAGGAGGCAGGGGTGAACACTGAAGCTTTCTTT,CAWKEAGVNTEAFF,-,TRBJ1-1,TRBV30,-
TGTGCCAGTAGTTACGACAGGACCTCTGGAAACACCATATATTTT,CASSYDRTSGNTIYF,-,TRBJ1-3,TRBV19,-
TGTGCCAGTCGGAAGGACAATTCTGAGCAGTTCTTC,CASRKDNSEQFF,-,TRBJ2-1,TRBV4-2,-
TGTGCCAGCAGTTACTCCGACAGGTTCGGTTCACCCCTCCACTTT,CASSYSDRFGSPLHF,-,TRBJ1-6,TRBV6-5,-
TGTGCCAGCAGTTTCGGCTTTCTAGCACAGCAGCCCCAGCATTTT,CASSFGFLAQQPQHF,-,TRBJ1-5,TRBV28,-
TGTGCCAGTAGTATGGGACAGAACTCCTACGAGCAGTACTTC,CASSMGQNSYEQYF,-,TRBJ2-7,TRBV19,TRBD1
TGTGCCACCAGCAGAACACTAGCTAACTATGGCTACACCTTC,CATSRTLANYGYTF,-,TRBJ1-2,TRBV15,-
TGTGCCAGCTCACCGGTCAACAGCTATGGCTACACCTTC,CASSPVNSYGYTF,-,TRBJ1-2,TRBV18,-
TGTGCCAGCAGCCCCCAGGGCAAGAGCAATCAGCCCCAGCATTTT,CASSPQGKSNQPQHF,-,TRBJ1-5,TRBV4-2,-
TGTGCCAGCAGCTTAAAGGACAGGGGGCTCCGGCAGCCCCAGCATTTT,CASSLKDRGLRQPQHF,once,TRBJ1-5,TRBV11-2,TRBD1
TGTGCCAGTAGTATAGAGGGCAAGCATAGCAATCAGCCCCAGCATTTT,CASSIEGKHSNQPQHF,once,TRBJ1-5,TRBV19,-
TGTGCCAGCAGCTTAGGGGGGACAGGGGGAACTGAAGCTTTCTTT,CASSLGGTGGTEAFF,few,TRBJ1-1,TRBV11-2,TRBD1
TGTGCCAGCAGTCTCTCGTCTACTGAAGCTTTCTTT,CASSLSSTEAFF,-,TRBJ1-1,TRBV28,-
TGTGCCAGCAGCCCCTACACCGGGGAGCTGTTTTTT,CASSPYTGELFF,-,TRBJ2-2,TRBV7-2,-
TGTGCCAGCAGCTCTATGACAGGGAGCGGAAACACCATATATTTT,CASSSMTGSGNTIYF,-,TRBJ1-3,TRBV5-4,TRBD1
TGTGCCAGCAGTCGAGACGGACAGGGGCACTACACCATATATTTT,CASSRDGQGHYTIYF,-,TRBJ1-3,TRBV2,TRBD1
TGTGCCAGCAGTTTCCTTGCCGGGACTAGCGGGAGTAATGAGCAGTTCTTC,CASSFLAGTSGSNEQFF,-,TRBJ2-1,TRBV27,TRBD2
TGTGCCAGCAGTTACGTTAGCGGGGGGGCATACGATACGCAGTATTTT,CASSYVSGGAYDTQYF,few,TRBJ2-3,TRBV6-5,TRBD2
TGTGCCAGCAGCGGACGTCCTAGCGGGGGGGTTAATGAGCAGTTCTTC,CASSGRPSGGVNEQFF,-,TRBJ2-1,TRBV9,TRBD2
TGTGCCAGCACCACGCGGGAGACCCAGTACTTC,CASTTRETQYF,-,TRBJ2-5,TRBV12-3/TRBV12-4,-
TGTGCCAGCAGCTTAGAAACGGGACTGCAAAGGGATCAGCCCCAGCATTTT,CASSLETGLQRDQPQHF,-,TRBJ1-5,TRBV7-8,-
TGTGCCAGCAGCCCCCAGACAGGGGGCGCGCCCGGGGAGCTGTTTTTT,CASSPQTGGAPGELFF,-,TRBJ2-2,TRBV4-2,TRBD1
TGTGCCAGTAGTTCGATGGATCGGCAGGTCACCGGGGAGCTGTTTTTT,CASSSMDRQVTGELFF,-,TRBJ2-2,TRBV19,-
TGTGCCAGCAGCTTATACAGGGCCTCCTACAATGAGCAGTTCTTC,CASSLYRASYNEQFF,-,TRBJ2-1,TRBV13,-
TGTGCCAGCAGTTTTCGTAGTCTGGCGGACACCGGGGAGCTGTTTTTT,CASSFRSLADTGELFF,once,TRBJ2-2,TRBV28,-
TGTGCCTGGAGTAGGGACAGAAAGGGCTATGGCTACACCTTC,CAWSRDRKGYGYTF,-,TRBJ1-2,TRBV30,TRBD1
TGTGCCAGCAGCCAAGAGGACAACGGATCACCCCTCCACTTT,CASSQEDNGSPLHF,-,TRBJ1-6,TRBV4-2,-
TGTGCCAGCAGCGGACAGGGGAACACTGAAGCTTTCTTT,CASSGQGNTEAFF,-,TRBJ1-1,TRBV7-9,TRBD1
TGTGCCAGCAGCCCATTCACCGGGGAGCTGTTTTTT,CASSPFTGELFF,-,TRBJ2-2,TRBV7-9,-
TGTGCCAGCAGCTTAGCAGGCGGGAGCACAGATACGCAGTATTTT,CASSLAGGSTDTQYF,-,TRBJ2-3,TRBV7-2,-
TGTGCCACCCGGACAAGCCTAAGAGGGACTCCAAGGATCTACGAGCAGTACTTC,CATRTSLRGTPRIYEQYF,-,TRBJ2-7,TRBV2,-
TGTGCCATCAGAGGGACAGGGGACGAGCAGTACTTC,CAIRGTGDEQYF,-,TRBJ2-7,TRBV10-3,TRBD1
TGTGCCAGCTCACCTGGACTAGCGGGAGGGCCGGGCAATGAGCAGTTCTTC,CASSPGLAGGPGNEQFF,-,TRBJ2-1,TRBV18,TRBD2
TGTGCCAGCAGCGTAGAGACAGGGGGCGGACCGCTCAAAGTCGCCACCGGGGAGCTGTTTTTT,CASSVETGGGPLKVATGELFF,-,TRBJ2-2,TRBV9,TRBD1
TGTGCCAGCAGCGTAGGTGGGGGCTCTCTCCAAGAGACCCAGTACTTC,CASSVGGGSLQETQYF,-,TRBJ2-5,TRBV9,-
TGCGCCAGCAGCCAAGTCGGGAGAAATGAGCAGTTCTTC,CASSQVGRNEQFF,-,TRBJ2-1,TRBV4-3,-
TGTGCCAGCAGTGAAGCCGGACTATTAGGGACGGTGGTCTATGGCTACACCTTC,CASSEAGLLGTVVYGYTF,few,TRBJ1-2,TRBV6-1,-
TGCAGCGTTGAGGTGGGAGAAGGCCCAGATACGCAGTATTTT,CSVEVGEGPDTQYF,-,TRBJ2-3,TRBV29-1,-
TGCAGCGTTGAGACAGGGAAAAAACTGTTTTTT,CSVETGKKLFF,-,TRBJ1-4,TRBV29-1,TRBD1
TGTGCCATCAGTGAGCCGGAGATAGGCGCAGATACGCAGTATTTT,CAISEPEIGADTQYF,-,TRBJ2-3,TRBV10-3,-
TGTGCCAGCAGCCCTGGGGGGGGGAGAGGAGATACGCAGTATTTT,CASSPGGGRGDTQYF,-,TRBJ2-3,TRBV3-1/TRBV3-2,TRBD2